These T cell receptor beta chains were read from a single sample in a study of blood T cell repertoires in COVID-19. This table comes from immunoSEQ multiplex PCR, and its TCRdb copy is limited to in-frame clones, with some not included. The sample yields 130,000 or so clones, about 86% seen once. The sequenced sample consisted of PBMCs or T cells enriched from blood (not recorded which). Receptor source: a man aged 35 to 55 with acute COVID-19. Each CDR3 is given without its conserved first and last residue.

>TRBJ2-7|TRBV27
ASSFRDRGQEQY
>TRBJ2-7|TRBV7-9
ASSLRATGEQY
>TRBJ1-2|TRBV18
ASSPPIGVGGYT
>TRBJ1-2|TRBV27
ASSLKGPISVGYGYT
>TRBJ2-3|TRBV7-2
ASSLGLAGTDTQY
>TRBJ2-7|TRBV24-1
ATSDLRGGEQY
>TRBJ2-3|TRBV18
ASSPLAGGSDTQY
>TRBJ1-2|TRBV12-1
ASSHLPGLFDYGYT
>TRBJ1-4|TRBV15
ATSRDRVLRGEKLF
>TRBJ2-1|TRBV5-8
ASSLKSGGRHEQF
>TRBJ1-3|TRBV19
ASMEFSGNTIY
>TRBJ1-5|TRBV4-1
ASSQDSGFNQPQH
>TRBJ2-6|TRBV18
ASSPVSAGGSFSGANVLT
>TRBJ1-3|TRBV12-5
ASGLVQGSSGNTIY
>TRBJ1-1|TRBV28
ASRGTGGQPEAF
>TRBJ1-1|TRBV11-2
ASSLGVQNTEAF
>TRBJ1-2|TRBV10-2
ASSPDSVSYGYT
>TRBJ2-5|TRBV9
ASSARTSGETQY
>TRBJ2-2|TRBV19
ASSPGIAGELF
>TRBJ2-2|TRBV12-5
ASGLVQGTVYTGELF
>TRBJ1-6|TRBV2
ASLPGLWDNSPLH
>TRBJ1-1|TRBV7-2
ASSPGTGRHTEAF
>TRBJ1-1|TRBV7-9
ASSDRGSVETEAF
>TRBJ2-3|TRBV11-3
ASSRGGSGALDTQY
>TRBJ2-2|TRBV5-4
ASSLAGGGGTGELF
>TRBJ1-2|TRBV6-5
ASSSLAASNYGYT
>TRBJ1-1|TRBV2
ASTRSTGRNTEAF
>TRBJ2-1|TRBV4-1
ASSQDGRSYNEQF